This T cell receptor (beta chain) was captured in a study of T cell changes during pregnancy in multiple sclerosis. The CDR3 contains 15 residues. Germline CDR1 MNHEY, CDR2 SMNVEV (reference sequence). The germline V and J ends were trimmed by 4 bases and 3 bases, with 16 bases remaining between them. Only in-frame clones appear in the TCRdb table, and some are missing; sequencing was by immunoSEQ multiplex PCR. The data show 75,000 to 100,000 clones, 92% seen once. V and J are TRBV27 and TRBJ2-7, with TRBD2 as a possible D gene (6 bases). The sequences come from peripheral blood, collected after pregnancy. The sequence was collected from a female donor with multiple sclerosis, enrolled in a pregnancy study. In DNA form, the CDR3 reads TGTGCCAGCAGTTCCTCGGACTACAACAGCTACGAGCAGTACTTC. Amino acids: CASSSSDYNSYEQYF.